This is a list of T cell receptor beta chains from one sample in a study of regulatory T cells in long-lasting Graves disease. One entry per CDR3 protein results from TCRdb running MiXCR on the multiplex PCR reads. The table shows about 240,000 distinct CDR3 sequences, with 20% to 25% occurring only once. The sample consisted of peripheral blood mononuclear cells (PBMCs), taken at new diagnosis, from a patient treated with antithyroid drugs. These receptors were taken from a female donor with Graves disease. CDR3s include the opening cysteine and the closing phenylalanine or tryptophan. Fields, in order: J gene, V gene, clone size, CDR3 protein. Some rows have no size entry. The others give once, few or many, or a class for an expanded clone.

j_gene: TRBJ1-6
v_gene: TRBV20-1
abundance: .
CDR3aa: CSAIIGNSPLHF

j_gene: TRBJ2-4
v_gene: TRBV5-1
abundance: many
CDR3aa: CASSLGYGEDIQYF

j_gene: TRBJ1-1
v_gene: TRBV5-5
abundance: few
CDR3aa: CASSLEMNAEAFF

j_gene: TRBJ1-1
v_gene: TRBV6-2/TRBV6-3
abundance: many
CDR3aa: CASSSVGIGTEAFF

j_gene: TRBJ2-4
v_gene: TRBV7-9
abundance: many
CDR3aa: CASSRSGSLAKNIQYF

j_gene: TRBJ1-6
v_gene: TRBV5-1
abundance: many
CDR3aa: CASSLLAGDDNSPLHF

j_gene: TRBJ1-2
v_gene: TRBV19
abundance: .
CDR3aa: CASVGPDKVYGYTF

j_gene: TRBJ2-3
v_gene: TRBV18
abundance: many
CDR3aa: CASSPGITDTQYF

j_gene: TRBJ2-5
v_gene: TRBV2
abundance: many
CDR3aa: CASSETYETQYF

j_gene: TRBJ2-7
v_gene: TRBV2
abundance: many
CDR3aa: CASSKVIASMNEQYF

j_gene: TRBJ1-5
v_gene: TRBV15
abundance: few
CDR3aa: CATSGHPGTQHF

j_gene: TRBJ2-1
v_gene: TRBV6-1
abundance: many
CDR3aa: CASSEGWTGGAYNEQFF

j_gene: TRBJ2-6
v_gene: TRBV29-1
abundance: few
CDR3aa: CRRGGANVLTF

j_gene: TRBJ1-1
v_gene: TRBV4-2
abundance: .
CDR3aa: CASSHSTNRGPGTEAFF

j_gene: TRBJ2-1
v_gene: TRBV20-1
abundance: many
CDR3aa: CSARDWESNEQFF

j_gene: TRBJ2-3
v_gene: TRBV20-1
abundance: many
CDR3aa: CSARDLSRSTTDTQYF

j_gene: TRBJ2-1
v_gene: TRBV20-1
abundance: .
CDR3aa: CSARAPSLSLNEQFF

j_gene: TRBJ2-1
v_gene: TRBV19
abundance: .
CDR3aa: CASSAAGTSGGGEQFF

j_gene: TRBJ1-1
v_gene: TRBV24-1
abundance: many
CDR3aa: CATSDWRNTEAFF

j_gene: TRBJ2-6
v_gene: TRBV5-1
abundance: many
CDR3aa: CASRDARLAGPSGANVLTF

j_gene: TRBJ2-1
v_gene: TRBV3-1
abundance: .
CDR3aa: CASSQESTSGGSEQFF

j_gene: TRBJ2-1
v_gene: TRBV5-1
abundance: many
CDR3aa: CASSLGSGGRNNEQFF

j_gene: TRBJ2-1
v_gene: TRBV3-1
abundance: many
CDR3aa: CASSQQIQGRLNEQFF

j_gene: TRBJ2-7
v_gene: TRBV2
abundance: .
CDR3aa: CASTLLEGSYEQYF

j_gene: TRBJ1-5
v_gene: TRBV4-3
abundance: .
CDR3aa: CASSQDLSRNQPQHF

j_gene: TRBJ1-1
v_gene: TRBV7-2
abundance: .
CDR3aa: CASIDRAVTRTEAFF

j_gene: TRBJ1-1
v_gene: TRBV20-1
abundance: many
CDR3aa: CSVQAQPLNTEAFF

j_gene: TRBJ1-1
v_gene: TRBV2
abundance: .
CDR3aa: CASSELHGNTEAFF

j_gene: TRBJ2-2
v_gene: TRBV25-1
abundance: .
CDR3aa: CATRPSMNTGELFF

j_gene: TRBJ2-3
v_gene: TRBV11-2
abundance: once
CDR3aa: CASSIRPGADTQYF

j_gene: TRBJ2-2
v_gene: TRBV28
abundance: many
CDR3aa: CALGKTTGELFF

j_gene: TRBJ2-3
v_gene: TRBV12-3/TRBV12-4
abundance: few
CDR3aa: CASRITDTQYF

j_gene: TRBJ2-3
v_gene: TRBV24-1
abundance: .
CDR3aa: CATSGSTDTQYF

j_gene: TRBJ2-7
v_gene: TRBV20-1
abundance: many
CDR3aa: CSAIGPQRGTYEQYF

j_gene: TRBJ2-7
v_gene: TRBV27
abundance: many
CDR3aa: CASSLRSGNHEQYF

j_gene: TRBJ1-6
v_gene: TRBV6-2/TRBV6-3
abundance: .
CDR3aa: CASSYVFGTGSSPLHF

j_gene: TRBJ2-2
v_gene: TRBV27
abundance: few
CDR3aa: CASSKTGRNTGELFF

j_gene: TRBJ2-3
v_gene: TRBV18
abundance: few
CDR3aa: CASSLDRGGLIPADTQYF

j_gene: TRBJ1-2
v_gene: TRBV6-1
abundance: .
CDR3aa: CASSESQGRGYTF

j_gene: .
v_gene: TRBV28
abundance: many
CDR3aa: CASSLGIAGAYEQYF

j_gene: TRBJ2-1
v_gene: TRBV11-2
abundance: many
CDR3aa: CASSLKRYNPYNEQFF

j_gene: TRBJ2-3
v_gene: TRBV6-1
abundance: many
CDR3aa: CASREANTQYF

j_gene: TRBJ1-3
v_gene: TRBV7-2
abundance: few
CDR3aa: CASSTSPGAYSGNTIYF

j_gene: TRBJ1-2
v_gene: TRBV5-6
abundance: once
CDR3aa: CASSLIGANYGYTF